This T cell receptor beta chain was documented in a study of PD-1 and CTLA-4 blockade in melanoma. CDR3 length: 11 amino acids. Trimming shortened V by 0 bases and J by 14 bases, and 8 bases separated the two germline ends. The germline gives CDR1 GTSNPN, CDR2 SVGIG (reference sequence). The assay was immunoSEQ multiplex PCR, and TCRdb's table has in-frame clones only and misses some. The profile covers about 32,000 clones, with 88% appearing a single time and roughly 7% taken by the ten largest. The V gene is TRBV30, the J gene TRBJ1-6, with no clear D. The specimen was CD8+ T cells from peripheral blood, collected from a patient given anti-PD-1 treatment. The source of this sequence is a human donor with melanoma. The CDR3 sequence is CAWSVQEALHF. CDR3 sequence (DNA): TGTGCCTGGAGTGTACAAGAGGCCCTCCACTTT. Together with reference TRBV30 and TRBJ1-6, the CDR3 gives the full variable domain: SQTIHQWPATLVQPVGSPLSLECTVEGTSNPNLYWYRQAAGRGLQLLFYSVGIGQISSEVPQNLSASRPQDRQFILSSKKLLLSDSGFYLCAWSVQEALHFGNGTRLTVT.